The 27 T cell receptor beta chains reported below all come from one sample, sequenced in a study of shared clonotypes between healthy human individuals (dated by TCRdb to 2018 to 2020). The library was built by means of the immunoSEQ multiplex PCR assay. Entries here come from immuneACCESS through TCRdb and include only in-frame sequences with V and J called. Some clones fail to appear in such tables; in the studies checked, an unresolved V gene covers under half of the shortfall, and the cause of the remainder is unknown. This sample has roughly 1,500,000 clones in its table, and 95% to 99% of those were observed once. Clones ranked in the top ten supply roughly 0.45% of the sample. Sequencing was carried out using naive CD4+ T cells sorted from blood. This sample's cell subset or site label indicates: CD45RA+ positively selected. Receptors originate from a man between 25 and 39 years old in good health.

This sequence joins TRBV28 and TRBJ2-1, with TRBD1 as a possible D gene (5 bases). The V end was cut by 6 bases, the J end by 0 bases, with 18 bases between. Germline V gene lookup returns CDR1 MDHEN and CDR2 SYDVKM. The CDR3 runs to 17 residues. CDR3 amino acids: CASRTWGSPSSYNEQFF. DNA of the CDR3: TGTGCCAGCAGGACCTGGGGCTCCCCCAGCTCCTACAATGAGCAGTTCTTC.

The genes are TRBV27 and TRBJ2-6; D is uncertain. The germline gives CDR1 MNHEY, CDR2 SMNVEV (reference sequence). V was trimmed by 6 bases and J by 1 base, leaving 7 bases between them. CDR3 length: 14 amino acids. The CDR3 DNA reads as TGTGCCAGCAGGATAGGGTCTGGGGCCAACGTCCTGACTTTC. Its protein is CASRIGSGANVLTF.

The chain carries TRBV19 and TRBJ1-1, with D possibly TRBD1 on 5 matching bases. Germline V gene sequence: CDR1 LNHDA, CDR2 SQIVND (reference sequence). Between the trimmed V and J ends, which lost 0 bases and 1 base, there was a span of 21 bases. This CDR3 has 19 amino acids. CDR3 nucleotide sequence: TGTGCCAGTAGTATAGATTTCGGGGCTCTGAGAAAGGGGAACACTGAAGCTTTCTTT. It encodes CASSIDFGALRKGNTEAFF. The variable domain in full, with the rest retrieved from reference TRBV19 and TRBJ1-1, is DGGITQSPKYLFRKEGQNVTLSCEQNLNHDAMYWYRQDPGQGLRLIYYSQIVNDFQKGDIAEGYSVSREKKESFPLTVTSAQKNPTAFYLCASSIDFGALRKGNTEAFFGQGTRLTVV.

The chain combines TRBV10-3 with TRBJ2-5, with D maybe TRBD2 (6 bases). This CDR3 comprises 16 residues. V lost 3 bases and J lost 4, with 18 bases in between. In germline, CDR1 is ENHRY, CDR2 SYGVKD. For the CDR3, the DNA is TGTGCCATCAGTGATCCCACTTCGGGAGTACGAGAGACCCAGTACTTC. This codes for CAISDPTSGVRETQYF.

The V call is TRBV25-1, the J call TRBJ2-2; 7 bases map to TRBD2. Germline V gene sequence: CDR1 MGHDK, CDR2 SYGVNS. The V gene end was trimmed by 4 bases and the J gene end by 6 bases; junction bases not matched to a gene: 8. The CDR3 runs 15 residues. Written as DNA, the CDR3 is TGTGCCAGCAGTGTCGGCGGGAGACGGGCCGGGGAGCTGTTTTTT. It is translated as CASSVGGRRAGELFF.

With regard to this clone: Other nucleotide sequences in the sample specify the same CDR3. V gene TRBV11-2 combines with J gene TRBJ2-7; possible D gene TRBD1, 5 bases. This CDR3 is built from 14 residues. Trimming shortened V by 1 base and J by 0 bases, and 7 bases separated the two germline ends. CDR1 and CDR2 (germline): SGHAT, FQNNGV. CDR3 protein: CASSLVDSSYEQYF. CDR3 DNA sequence: TGTGCCAGCAGCTTAGTTGACAGCTCCTACGAGCAGTACTTC.

The rearrangement links TRBV7-9 to TRBJ1-5; no reliable D call. The V and J ends lost 3 bases and 5 bases respectively, with 5 bases between them. In germline, CDR1 is SEHNR, CDR2 FQNEAQ (reference sequence). CDR3 length: 12 residues. CDR3 in amino acids: CASSLGHQPQHF. The CDR3 DNA is TGTGCCAGCAGCTTGGGCCATCAGCCCCAGCATTTT.

V gene TRBV13 combines with J gene TRBJ2-2; 9 bases are a match to TRBD2. The germline V gene has CDR1 PRHDT and CDR2 FYEKMQ (reference sequence). The CDR3 has 14 residues. After removal of 0 bases from V and 8 bases from J, the junction contained 1 base not matched to a gene. CDR3 protein: CASSLGLAGGELFF. The DNA of the CDR3 is TGTGCCAGCAGCTTAGGCCTAGCGGGAGGGGAGCTGTTTTTT.

V is TRBV10-2 and J is TRBJ2-1; 12 bases line up with TRBD1. With V trimmed by 6 bases and J by 10 bases, 10 bases remained unmatched. This CDR3 contains 15 residues. The germline gives CDR1 WSHSY, CDR2 SAAADI. CDR3: CASRIPGQGAQEQFF. For the CDR3, the DNA is TGCGCCAGCAGAATACCGGGACAGGGGGCTCAGGAGCAGTTCTTC.

V is TRBV9 and J is TRBJ2-2; 7 positions agree with TRBD1. Germline V lookup: CDR1 SGDLS, CDR2 YYNGEE. V lost 4 bases and J lost 6; bases outside the gene matches: 9. This CDR3 spans 15 amino acids. The CDR3 region is CASSPRNRGSGELFF. CDR3 bases: TGTGCCAGCAGCCCTCGGAACAGGGGATCCGGGGAGCTGTTTTTT.

The CDR3 DNA sequence: TGCGCCAGCAGCCAAGATATAGCGGGAGGCGACGAGCAGTACTTC. Translated: CASSQDIAGGDEQYF. J is TRBJ2-7 and V is TRBV4-3; 10 bases fit TRBD2. The germline CDR1 and CDR2 sequences are LGHNA and YSLEER. Trimming at V came to 0 bases and at J to 5 bases, leaving 4 bases not matched to a gene. This CDR3 has 15 amino acids.

V gene TRBV7-2 combines with J gene TRBJ2-3, with TRBD2 matching 14 bases. Germline V gives CDR1 SGHTA, CDR2 FQGNSA. V lost 5 bases and J lost 9; bases outside the gene matches: 7. The CDR3 totals 15 residues. The CDR3 region has the DNA TGTGCCAGCAGCGCCGGGACTAGCGGGAGTGTGACGCAGTATTTT. Amino acid sequence: CASSAGTSGSVTQYF.

Points on this clone: This CDR3 is also generated by other DNA sequences in the sample. This sequence joins TRBV5-1 and TRBJ2-5; no reliable D call. With 0 bases removed from V and 5 bases from J, the gap between germline ends came to 8 bases. Germline V gives CDR1 SGHRS, CDR2 YFSETQ. The CDR3 totals 13 residues. CDR3 nucleotide sequence: TGCGCCAGCAGCTTGGAGATTTCGGAGACCCAGTACTTC. This sequence encodes CASSLEISETQYF. The full variable domain, in which reference TRBV5-1 and TRBJ2-5 provide the parts outside the CDR3, is KAGVTQTPRYLIKTRGQQVTLSCSPISGHRSVSWYQQTPGQGLQFLFEYFSETQRNKGNFPGRFSGRQFSNSRSEMNVSTLELGDSALYLCASSLEISETQYFGPGTRLLVL.

This chain joins TRBV6-6 and TRBJ2-7; no reliable D call. The CDR3 is 11 residues long. Deletions cut 6 bases from V and 4 bases from J, with 7 bases between. CDR1 MNHNY and CDR2 SVGAGI come from the germline V gene (reference sequence). The CDR3 region has the DNA TGTGCCAGCAGGATATTTTACGAGCAGTACTTC. Its protein product is CASRIFYEQYF.

The V and J genes are TRBV7-9 and TRBJ2-2; 7 bases line up with TRBD2. This CDR3 is built from 16 residues. Per germline, CDR1 SEHNR and CDR2 FQNEAQ (reference sequence). The ends lost 0 bases at V and 0 bases at J; junction bases unmatched: 1. The CDR3 DNA follows: TGTGCCAGCAGCTTAGCCCTAGCGGCGAACACCGGGGAGCTGTTTTTT. Amino acid sequence: CASSLALAANTGELFF.

Here the CDR3 reads CASSVKGDWGNQPQHF. The CDR3 coding sequence is TGCGCCAGCAGTGTGAAAGGGGATTGGGGCAATCAGCCCCAGCATTTT. The J gene is TRBJ1-5, the V gene TRBV10-2, with D possibly matching TRBD1 (5 bases). Looked up from germline, CDR1 is WSHSY and CDR2 is SAAADI. The CDR3 runs to 16 residues. Trimming pared 4 bases from V and 2 bases from J, leaving 15 bases between.

This chain joins TRBV9 and TRBJ1-5; TRBD1 agrees at 7 bases. Germline CDR1 SGDLS, CDR2 YYNGEE. The CDR3 has 15 residues. The ends lost 4 bases at V and 3 bases at J; junction bases unmatched: 7. CDR3 in amino acids: CASSTGTAANQPQHF. Here the CDR3 DNA reads TGTGCCAGCAGCACCGGGACAGCCGCCAATCAGCCCCAGCATTTT.

About this clone: The same CDR3 is also encoded by other DNA sequences in this sample. This chain joins TRBV5-6 and TRBJ2-7; D might be TRBD1 or TRBD2, each matching 6 bases. The CDR3 has 13 residues. Germline V gene sequence: CDR1 SGHDT, CDR2 YYEEEE. The V and J ends lost 2 bases and 4 bases respectively, with 10 bases between them. CDR3 protein: CASSLTGRYEQYF. The CDR3 bases are TGTGCCAGCAGCTTAACAGGGAGGTACGAGCAGTACTTC.

The chain carries TRBV19 and TRBJ2-7; no clear D. Per germline, CDR1 LNHDA and CDR2 SQIVND (reference sequence). The CDR3 is made up of 15 amino acids. V lost 0 bases and J lost 3, with 12 bases in between. CDR3 amino acids: CASSIDALRYYEQYF. CDR3 in DNA: TGTGCCAGTAGTATAGATGCGTTGCGGTACTACGAGCAGTACTTC. The full variable domain, its missing parts supplied by reference TRBV19 and TRBJ2-7, is DGGITQSPKYLFRKEGQNVTLSCEQNLNHDAMYWYRQDPGQGLRLIYYSQIVNDFQKGDIAEGYSVSREKKESFPLTVTSAQKNPTAFYLCASSIDALRYYEQYFGPGTRLTVT.

The V and J genes are TRBV27 and TRBJ2-7, with a possible D match to TRBD1 (5 bases). With 2 bases removed from V and 4 bases from J, the gap between germline ends came to 12 bases. The CDR3 contains 14 residues. The germline V gene has CDR1 MNHEY and CDR2 SMNVEV (reference sequence). The CDR3 here is CASSLGASTYEQYF. CDR3 sequence (DNA): TGTGCCAGCAGTTTAGGGGCCTCCACTTACGAGCAGTACTTC.

This clone came up once. This chain uses TRBV18 with TRBJ1-1; D remains ambiguous. The ends were cut back, 3 bases at V and 1 base at J, with 12 bases in the middle. The CDR3 extends over 15 amino acids. Per the germline V gene, CDR1 is KGHSH and CDR2 is LQKENI. CDR3 bases: TGTGCCAGCTCACCGGGGAACAGCTGGAACACTGAAGCTTTCTTT. It is translated as CASSPGNSWNTEAFF. Filled out from reference TRBV18 and TRBJ1-1, the complete variable domain reads NAGVMQNPRHLVRRRGQEARLRCSPMKGHSHVYWYRQLPEEGLKFMVYLQKENIIDESGMPKERFSAEFPKEGPSILRIQQVVRGDSAAYFCASSPGNSWNTEAFFGQGTRLTVV.

The chain combines TRBV30 with TRBJ1-2; 8 bases agree with TRBD1. The CDR3 is 13 residues long. Germline trimming cut 1 base from V and 8 bases from J; bases unmatched to any gene: 6. Germline CDR1 reads GTSNPN; CDR2 reads SVGIG (reference sequence). CDR3 in amino acids: CAWSADRGWGYTF. The CDR3 DNA follows: TGTGCCTGGAGTGCTGACAGGGGATGGGGCTACACCTTC.

The chain is built from TRBV19 and TRBJ1-2, with 9 positions matching TRBD1. The CDR3 is 15 residues long. The trim removed 6 bases at V and 7 bases at J, leaving 12 bases unmatched. Per the germline V gene, CDR1 is LNHDA and CDR2 is SQIVND (reference sequence). The CDR3 nucleotides are TGTGCCAGTAGCACCGGGACAGGGAACGATTCTGGCTACACCTTC. Translation: CASSTGTGNDSGYTF. The complete variable domain, with remaining parts taken from reference TRBV19 and TRBJ1-2, reads DGGITQSPKYLFRKEGQNVTLSCEQNLNHDAMYWYRQDPGQGLRLIYYSQIVNDFQKGDIAEGYSVSREKKESFPLTVTSAQKNPTAFYLCASSTGTGNDSGYTFGSGTRLTVV.

The chain is built from TRBV19 and TRBJ1-5; TRBD1 matches at 8 bases. The trim removed 1 base at V and 4 bases at J, leaving 6 bases unmatched. Germline lookup yields CDR1 LNHDA and CDR2 SQIVND (reference sequence). The CDR3 totals 16 residues. The CDR3 DNA is TGTGCCAGTAGTATAGGGGCAGGGGGCGAAAATCAGCCCCAGCATTTT. Protein product: CASSIGAGGENQPQHF.

Remarks on this clone: The same CDR3 can be traced to other DNA sequences in this sample. The gene calls are TRBV30 and TRBJ2-2; D unresolved. The CDR3 runs 13 residues. Trimming stripped 0 bases from V and 4 bases from J, with 6 bases between. Germline CDR1 and CDR2: GTSNPN and SVGIG (reference sequence). As DNA, the CDR3 is TGTGCCTGGAGTGTACTTGGCACCGGGGAGCTGTTTTTT. This codes for CAWSVLGTGELFF.

The genes are TRBV7-9 and TRBJ2-3; either TRBD1 or TRBD2 may supply D (6 bases each). From germline, CDR1 is SEHNR and CDR2 FQNEAQ (reference sequence). V was pared by 5 bases and J by 3 bases, with 18 bases between. This CDR3 region has 16 residues. The CDR3 region is CASSPRSGAGTDTQYF. DNA for the CDR3: TGTGCCAGCAGCCCCCGGTCAGGGGCGGGGACAGATACGCAGTATTTT.

The genes are TRBV7-2 and TRBJ1-1; 10 bases are shared with TRBD1. This CDR3 is built from 15 residues. V gave up 6 bases and J gave up 4 bases; unmatched junction bases: 8. Germline CDR1 reads SGHTA; CDR2 reads FQGNSA. CDR3 sequence reads: CASSRMRQGATEAFF. In DNA form, the CDR3 reads TGTGCCAGCAGTCGAATGCGACAGGGGGCCACTGAAGCTTTCTTT.